This TCR beta chain was obtained from a study of blood T cells in healthy people across ages. Alongside a J-beta primer mix, a sample-barcoded 5' primer served in a second PCR lasting about 6 to 12 cycles. TCRdb passed the 5' RACE reads through MiXCR, listing each CDR3 protein once. The sample records approximately 900,000 distinct CDR3 sequences, under 35% being singletons. The same data also contributed to another study, on T cells of mothers and their children. That publication notes: No T cell clones of persistent microchimeric origin were detected.

The sequenced sample consisted of blood. The receptor was derived from a woman aged 40 to 49 in good health.

CDR3 amino acids: CASSQAGQGRAGYTF. CDR3 DNA sequence: TGCGCCAGCAGCCAGGCGGGACAGGGGAGAGCTGGCTACACCTTC. The chain recombines TRBV4-1 with TRBJ1-2; TRBD1 matches at 10 bases. The CDR3 is 15 residues long. V shed 3 bases and J 7 bases; nucleotides not matched to a gene: 8. The germline V gene encodes CDR1 MGHRA and CDR2 YSYEKL.